A single sample gave rise to the 8 T cell receptor beta chains below, sequenced in a study of early T cells in non-severe SARS-CoV-2 infection. TCRdb reprocessed the 5' RACE reads with MiXCR, giving one entry per CDR3 protein. This sample has more than 45,000 distinct CDR3 sequences, with 10% to 15% found just once. Source material: whole blood. These TCRs come from an adult who was a healthcare worker with PCR-confirmed SARS-CoV-2 infection or an uninfected control (not recorded which).

The V gene is TRBV7-2, the J gene TRBJ1-3, with TRBD1 matching 7 bases. J gave up 6 bases and V 3 bases, and 17 bases lay outside the gene matches. The CDR3 totals 18 residues. CDR1 and CDR2 from the germline V gene are SGHTA and FQGNSA. CDR3 sequence: CASSLRVESRQGLNTIYF. In DNA form, the CDR3 reads TGTGCCAGCAGCTTGAGGGTCGAAAGCCGACAGGGCTTAAACACCATATATTTT.

This clonotype was counted at least ten times. The chain links TRBV7-2 to TRBJ2-1; possibly TRBD2 for D (5 bases). This CDR3 is built from 12 residues. The germline V and J ends were trimmed by 5 bases and 9 bases, with 11 bases remaining between them. Germline CDR1 reads SGHTA; CDR2 reads FQGNSA. The CDR3 reads CASSPPRGEQFF. The CDR3 region has the DNA TGTGCCAGCAGCCCCCCCCGGGGTGAGCAGTTCTTC.

This chain connects TRBV28 to TRBJ1-2, with TRBD1 matching 7 bases. CDR3 length: 14 amino acids. With V trimmed by 8 bases and J by 4 bases, 10 bases remained unmatched. CDR1 and CDR2 (germline): MDHEN, SYDVKM. The CDR3 reads CASRREGAIYGYTF. CDR3 DNA sequence: TGTGCCAGCCGGCGCGAGGGGGCAATCTATGGCTACACCTTC.

This clonotype was seen a handful of times. The DNA of the CDR3 is TGTGCCAGCAGTACTCTCCGTCAAACCGATTCACCCCTCCACTTT. Translating it yields CASSTLRQTDSPLHF. The chain joins TRBV27 to TRBJ1-6, with D hard to call. Deletions cut 5 bases from V and 8 bases from J, with 16 bases between. Germline values: CDR1 MNHEY, CDR2 SMNVEV (reference sequence). The CDR3 consists of 15 residues.

The chain joins TRBV10-3 to TRBJ2-2; tentatively, D is TRBD2 (5 bases). Trimming shortened V by 7 bases and J by 0 bases, and 9 bases separated the two germline ends. The V gene's germline CDR1 is ENHRY and CDR2 SYGVKD. CDR3 length: 14 residues. The CDR3 here is CAIKEAPNTGELFF. CDR3 DNA sequence: TGTGCCATCAAGGAGGCCCCGAACACCGGGGAGCTGTTTTTT.

This chain connects TRBV7-2 to TRBJ2-3, with 14 bases aligning to TRBD2. CDR1 SGHTA and CDR2 FQGNSA come from the germline V gene. This CDR3 has 17 residues. With 4 bases clipped from V and 8 bases from J, the junction kept 11 bases outside the gene matches. CDR3 coding DNA: TGTGCCAGCAGCTCCCGACTAGCGGGAGGGCCCTTGGGTACGCAGTATTTT. It specifies CASSSRLAGGPLGTQYF. The whole variable domain, remainder taken from reference TRBV7-2 and TRBJ2-3, is GAGVSQSPSNKVTEKGKDVELRCDPISGHTALYWYRQSLGQGLEFLIYFQGNSAPDKSGLPSDRFSAERTGGSVSTLTIQRTQQEDSAVYLCASSSRLAGGPLGTQYFGPGTRLTVL.

In regard to this clonotype: The CDR3 does not close with the conserved phenylalanine or tryptophan, likely indicating a read error. This rearrangement joins TRBV18 to TRBJ2-5; D not certain. Germline-derived CDR1 and CDR2 are KGHSH and LQKENI. V was trimmed by 0 bases and J by 0 bases, leaving 5 bases between them. The CDR3 totals 14 residues. CDR3 loop: CASSPPPYQETQYL. For the CDR3, the DNA is TGTGCCAGCTCACCACCCCCGTACCAAGAGACCCAGTACTTA.

This chain links TRBV3-1 with TRBJ1-2, with unresolved D. Germline lookup yields CDR1 LGHDT and CDR2 YNNKEL (reference sequence). There are 13 residues in the CDR3. V was pared by 1 base and J by 3 bases, with 6 bases between. The CDR3 DNA reads TGTGCCAGCAGCCAAGGTTCTGACTATGGCTACACCTTC. Amino acid sequence: CASSQGSDYGYTF. Full variable domain (rest looked up from reference TRBV3-1 and TRBJ1-2): DTAVSQTPKYLVTQMGNDKSIKCEQNLGHDTMYWYKQDSKKFLKIMFSYNNKELIINETVPNRFSPKSPDKAHLNLHINSLELGDSAVYFCASSQGSDYGYTFGSGTRLTVV.